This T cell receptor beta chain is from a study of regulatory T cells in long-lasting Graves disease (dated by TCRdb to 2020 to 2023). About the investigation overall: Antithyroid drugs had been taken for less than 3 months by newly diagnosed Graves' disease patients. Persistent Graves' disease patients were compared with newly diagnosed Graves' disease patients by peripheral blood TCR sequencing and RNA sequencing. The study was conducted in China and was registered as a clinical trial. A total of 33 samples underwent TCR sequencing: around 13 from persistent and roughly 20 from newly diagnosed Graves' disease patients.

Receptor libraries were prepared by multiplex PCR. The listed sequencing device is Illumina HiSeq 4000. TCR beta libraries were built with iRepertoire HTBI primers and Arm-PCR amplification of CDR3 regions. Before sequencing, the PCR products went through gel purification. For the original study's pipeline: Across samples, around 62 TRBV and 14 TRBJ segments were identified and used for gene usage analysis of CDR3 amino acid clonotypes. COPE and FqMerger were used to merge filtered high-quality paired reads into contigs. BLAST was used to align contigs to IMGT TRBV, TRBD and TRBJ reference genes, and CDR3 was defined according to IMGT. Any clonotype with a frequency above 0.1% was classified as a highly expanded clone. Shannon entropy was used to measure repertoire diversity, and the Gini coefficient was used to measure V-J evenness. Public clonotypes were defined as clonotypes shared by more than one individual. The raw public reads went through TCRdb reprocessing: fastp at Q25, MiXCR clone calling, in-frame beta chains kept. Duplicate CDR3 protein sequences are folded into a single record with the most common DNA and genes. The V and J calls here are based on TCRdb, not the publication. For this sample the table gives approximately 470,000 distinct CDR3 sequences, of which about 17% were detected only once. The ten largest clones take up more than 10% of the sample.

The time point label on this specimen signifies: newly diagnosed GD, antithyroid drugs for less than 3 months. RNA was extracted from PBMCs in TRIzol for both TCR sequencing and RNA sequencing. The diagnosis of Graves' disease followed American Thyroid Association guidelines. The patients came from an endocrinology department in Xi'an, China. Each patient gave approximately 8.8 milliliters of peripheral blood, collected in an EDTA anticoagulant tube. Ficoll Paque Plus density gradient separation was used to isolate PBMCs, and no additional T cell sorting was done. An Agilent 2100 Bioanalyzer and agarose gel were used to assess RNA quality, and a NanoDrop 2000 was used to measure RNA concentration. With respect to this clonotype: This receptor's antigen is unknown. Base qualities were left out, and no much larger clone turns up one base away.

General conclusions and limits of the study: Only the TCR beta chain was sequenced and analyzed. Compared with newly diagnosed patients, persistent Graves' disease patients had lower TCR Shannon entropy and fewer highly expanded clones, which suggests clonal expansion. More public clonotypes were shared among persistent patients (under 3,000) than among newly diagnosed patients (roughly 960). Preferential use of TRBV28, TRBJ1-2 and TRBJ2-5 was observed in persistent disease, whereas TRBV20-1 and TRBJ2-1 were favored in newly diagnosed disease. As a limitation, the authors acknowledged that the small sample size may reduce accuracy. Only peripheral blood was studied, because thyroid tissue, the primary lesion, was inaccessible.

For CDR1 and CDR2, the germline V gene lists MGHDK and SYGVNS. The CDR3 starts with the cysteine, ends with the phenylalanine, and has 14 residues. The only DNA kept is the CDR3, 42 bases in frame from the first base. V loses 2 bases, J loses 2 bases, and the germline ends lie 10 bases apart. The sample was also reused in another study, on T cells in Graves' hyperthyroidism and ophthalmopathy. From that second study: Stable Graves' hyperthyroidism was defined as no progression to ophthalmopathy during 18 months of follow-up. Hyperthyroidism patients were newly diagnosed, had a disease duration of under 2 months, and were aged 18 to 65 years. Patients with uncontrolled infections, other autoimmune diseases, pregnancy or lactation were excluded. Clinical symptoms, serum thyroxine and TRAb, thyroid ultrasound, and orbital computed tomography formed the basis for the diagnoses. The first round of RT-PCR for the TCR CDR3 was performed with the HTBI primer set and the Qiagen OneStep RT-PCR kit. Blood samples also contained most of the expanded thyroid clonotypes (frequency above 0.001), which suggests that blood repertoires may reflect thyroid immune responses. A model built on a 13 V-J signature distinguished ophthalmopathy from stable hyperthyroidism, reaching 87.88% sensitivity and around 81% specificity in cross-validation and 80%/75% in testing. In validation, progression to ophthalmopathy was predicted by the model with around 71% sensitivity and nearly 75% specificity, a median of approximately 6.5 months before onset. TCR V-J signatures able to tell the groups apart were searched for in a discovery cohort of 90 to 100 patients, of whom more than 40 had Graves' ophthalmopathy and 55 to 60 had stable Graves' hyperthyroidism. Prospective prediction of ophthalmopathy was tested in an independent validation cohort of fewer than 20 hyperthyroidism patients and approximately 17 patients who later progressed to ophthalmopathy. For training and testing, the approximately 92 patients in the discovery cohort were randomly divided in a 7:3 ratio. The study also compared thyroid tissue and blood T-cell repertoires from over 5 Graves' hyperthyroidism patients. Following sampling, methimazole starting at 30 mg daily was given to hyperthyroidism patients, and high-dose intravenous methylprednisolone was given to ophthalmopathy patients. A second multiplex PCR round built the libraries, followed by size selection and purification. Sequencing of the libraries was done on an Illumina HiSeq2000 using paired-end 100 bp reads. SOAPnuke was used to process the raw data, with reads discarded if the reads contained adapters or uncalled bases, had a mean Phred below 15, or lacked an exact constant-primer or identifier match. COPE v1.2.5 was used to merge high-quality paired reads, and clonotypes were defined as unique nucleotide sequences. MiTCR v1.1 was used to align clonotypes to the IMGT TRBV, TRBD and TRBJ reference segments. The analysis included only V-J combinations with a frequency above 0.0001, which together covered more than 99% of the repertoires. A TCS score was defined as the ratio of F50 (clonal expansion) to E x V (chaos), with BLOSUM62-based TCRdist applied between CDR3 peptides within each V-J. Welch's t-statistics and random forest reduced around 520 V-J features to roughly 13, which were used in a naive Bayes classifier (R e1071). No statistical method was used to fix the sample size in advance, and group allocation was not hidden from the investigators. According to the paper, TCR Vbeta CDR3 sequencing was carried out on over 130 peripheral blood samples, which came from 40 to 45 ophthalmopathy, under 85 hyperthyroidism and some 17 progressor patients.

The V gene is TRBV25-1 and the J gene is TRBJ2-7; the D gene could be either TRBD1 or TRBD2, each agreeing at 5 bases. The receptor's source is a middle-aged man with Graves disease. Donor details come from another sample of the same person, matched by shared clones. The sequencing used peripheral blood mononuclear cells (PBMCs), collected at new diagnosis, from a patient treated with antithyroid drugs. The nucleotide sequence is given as TGTGCCAGCAGTGAAACGGGGCAGGCCTACGAGCAGTACTTC. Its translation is CASSETGQAYEQYF.